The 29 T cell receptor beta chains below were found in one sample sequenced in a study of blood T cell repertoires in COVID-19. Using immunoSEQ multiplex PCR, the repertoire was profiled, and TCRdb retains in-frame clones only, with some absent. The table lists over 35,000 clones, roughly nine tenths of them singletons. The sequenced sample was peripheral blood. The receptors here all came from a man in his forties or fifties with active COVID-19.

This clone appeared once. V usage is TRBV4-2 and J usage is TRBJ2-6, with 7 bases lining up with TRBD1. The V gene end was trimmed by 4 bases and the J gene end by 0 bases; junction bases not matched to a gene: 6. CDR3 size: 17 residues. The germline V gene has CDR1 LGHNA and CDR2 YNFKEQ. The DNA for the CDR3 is TGTGCCAGCAGCCCGGGACAGAGTTTCTCTGGGGCCAACGTCCTGACTTTC. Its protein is CASSPGQSFSGANVLTF.

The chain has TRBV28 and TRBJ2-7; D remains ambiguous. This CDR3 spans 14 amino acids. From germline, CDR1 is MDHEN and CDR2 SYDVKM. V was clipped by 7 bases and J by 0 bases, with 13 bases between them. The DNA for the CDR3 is TGTGCCAGCACCTCCCCGTTGAGCTCCTACGAGCAGTACTTC. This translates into CASTSPLSSYEQYF.

The CDR3 DNA sequence: TGTGCCAGCAGCCAATCAAGCGGGATCACAGATACGCAGTATTTT. It yields the protein CASSQSSGITDTQYF. The J gene is TRBJ2-3, the V gene TRBV3-1 (or the pseudogene TRBV3-2); TRBD2 agrees at 7 bases. The CDR3 extends over 15 amino acids. Trimming cost V 2 bases and J 2 bases; bases outside gene matches: 4. Germline CDR1 and CDR2: LGHDT and YNNKEL (reference sequence).

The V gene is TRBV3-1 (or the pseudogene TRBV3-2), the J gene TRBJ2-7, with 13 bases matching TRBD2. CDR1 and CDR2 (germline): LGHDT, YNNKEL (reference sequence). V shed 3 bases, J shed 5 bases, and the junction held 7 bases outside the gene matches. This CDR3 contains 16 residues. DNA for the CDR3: TGTGCCAGCAGCCACCGACTAGCGGGAGGAGCCCACGAGCAGTACTTC. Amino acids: CASSHRLAGGAHEQYF.

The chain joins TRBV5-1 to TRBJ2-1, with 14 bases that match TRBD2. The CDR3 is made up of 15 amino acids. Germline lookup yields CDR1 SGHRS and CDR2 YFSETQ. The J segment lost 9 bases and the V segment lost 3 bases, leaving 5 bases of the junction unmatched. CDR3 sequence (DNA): TGCGCCAGCAGCTCGTTTGGACTAGCGGGAGGTGAGCAGTTCTTC. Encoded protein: CASSSFGLAGGEQFF.

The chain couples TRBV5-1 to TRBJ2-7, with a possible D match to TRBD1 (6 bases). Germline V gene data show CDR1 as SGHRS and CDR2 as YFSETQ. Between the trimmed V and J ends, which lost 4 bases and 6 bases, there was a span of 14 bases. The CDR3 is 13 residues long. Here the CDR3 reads CASSPGDESEQYF. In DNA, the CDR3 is TGCGCCAGCAGCCCAGGGGATGAGTCCGAGCAGTACTTC.

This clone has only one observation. CDR3 nucleotides: TGTGCCAGCAGCTTAGATCCCGGGTCCGAGCAGTACTTC. Its protein product is CASSLDPGSEQYF. The chain combines TRBV11-3 with TRBJ2-7; D not resolved. The CDR3 runs 13 residues. V was pared by 0 bases and J by 6 bases, with 9 bases between. Germline V gene lookup returns CDR1 SGHNT and CDR2 YENEEA. The complete variable domain, with remaining parts taken from reference TRBV11-3 and TRBJ2-7, reads EAGVVQSPRYKIIEKKQPVAFWCNPISGHNTLYWYLQNLGQGPELLIRYENEEAVDDSQLPKDRFSAERLKGVDSTLKIQPAELGDSAVYLCASSLDPGSEQYFGPGTRLTVT.

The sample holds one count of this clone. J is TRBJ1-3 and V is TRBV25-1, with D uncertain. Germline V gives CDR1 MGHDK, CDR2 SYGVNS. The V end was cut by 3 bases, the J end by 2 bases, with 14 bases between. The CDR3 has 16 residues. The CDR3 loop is CASSDPKGVAGNTIYF. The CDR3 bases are TGTGCCAGCAGTGATCCTAAAGGAGTCGCTGGAAACACCATATATTTT.

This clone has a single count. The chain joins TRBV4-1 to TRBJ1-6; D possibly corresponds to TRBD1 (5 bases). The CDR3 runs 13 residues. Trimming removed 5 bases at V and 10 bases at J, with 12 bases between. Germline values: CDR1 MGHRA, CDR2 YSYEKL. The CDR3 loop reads CASSWQGGSPLHF. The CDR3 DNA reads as TGCGCCAGCAGCTGGCAGGGAGGGTCACCCCTCCACTTT.

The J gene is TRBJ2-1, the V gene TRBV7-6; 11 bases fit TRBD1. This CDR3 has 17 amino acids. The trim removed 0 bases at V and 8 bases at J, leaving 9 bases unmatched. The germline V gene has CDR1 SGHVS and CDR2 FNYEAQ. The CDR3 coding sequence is TGTGCCAGCAGCTTAGCGCTTGGGACAGGGGGTACGTATGAGCAGTTCTTC. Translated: CASSLALGTGGTYEQFF.

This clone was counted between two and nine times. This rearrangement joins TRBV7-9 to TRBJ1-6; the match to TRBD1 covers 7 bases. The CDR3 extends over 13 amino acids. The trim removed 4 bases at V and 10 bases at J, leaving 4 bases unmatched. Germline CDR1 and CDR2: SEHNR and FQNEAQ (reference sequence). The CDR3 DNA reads TGTGCCAGCAGCTGGGACAGAGGATCACCCCTCCACTTT. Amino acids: CASSWDRGSPLHF.

The CDR3, as DNA: TGTGCCAGCAGTTTAGAGCCCTTCGGGACCGGGGAGCTGTTTTTT. Encoded protein: CASSLEPFGTGELFF. J is TRBJ2-2 and V is TRBV27; D call uncertain. The CDR3 has 15 amino acids. From germline, CDR1 is MNHEY and CDR2 SMNVEV (reference sequence). V lost 2 bases and J lost 5, with 12 bases in between.

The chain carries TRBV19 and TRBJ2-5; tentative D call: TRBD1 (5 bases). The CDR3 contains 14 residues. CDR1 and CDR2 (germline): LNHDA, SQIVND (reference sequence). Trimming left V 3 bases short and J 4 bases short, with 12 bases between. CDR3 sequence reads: CASSIPGLGETQYF. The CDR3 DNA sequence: TGTGCCAGTAGTATCCCAGGGTTAGGAGAGACCCAGTACTTC.

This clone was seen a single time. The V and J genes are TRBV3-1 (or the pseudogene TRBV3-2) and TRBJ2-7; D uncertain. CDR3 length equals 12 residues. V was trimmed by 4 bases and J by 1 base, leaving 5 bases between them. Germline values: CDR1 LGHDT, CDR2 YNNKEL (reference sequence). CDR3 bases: TGTGCCAGCAGCCGGGCTTCCTACGAGCAGTACTTC. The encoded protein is CASSRASYEQYF.

Here the CDR3 reads CASSPRRASGAHGTQYF. The CDR3 nucleotides read TGTGCCAGCAGCCCCAGGCGAGCTAGCGGGGCCCACGGTACGCAGTATTTT. This rearrangement joins TRBV27 to TRBJ2-3; TRBD2 matches 9 bases. The CDR3 is 17 amino acids. Trimming removed 6 bases from V and 8 bases from J; junction bases left unmatched: 18. Looked up from germline, CDR1 is MNHEY and CDR2 is SMNVEV (reference sequence).

CDR3 loop: CASSLDGTSSQETQYF. In nucleotides, the CDR3 is TGCGCCAGCAGCTTGGATGGGACTAGCAGCCAAGAGACCCAGTACTTC. The chain uses TRBV5-1 and TRBJ2-5; 9 positions match TRBD2. Germline V CDR1 and CDR2: SGHRS, YFSETQ. V was pared by 0 bases and J by 1 base, with 4 bases of the junction left unmatched. CDR3 length: 16 residues.

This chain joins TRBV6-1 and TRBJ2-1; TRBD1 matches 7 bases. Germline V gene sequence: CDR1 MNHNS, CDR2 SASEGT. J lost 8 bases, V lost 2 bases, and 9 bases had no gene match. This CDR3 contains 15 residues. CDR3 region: CASSESVTGTDEQFF. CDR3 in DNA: TGTGCCAGCAGTGAATCTGTGACAGGGACGGATGAGCAGTTCTTC.

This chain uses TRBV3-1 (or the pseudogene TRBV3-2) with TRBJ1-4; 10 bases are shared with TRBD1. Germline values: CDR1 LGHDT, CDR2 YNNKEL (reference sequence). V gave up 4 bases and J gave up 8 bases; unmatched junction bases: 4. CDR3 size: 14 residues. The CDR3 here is CASSPDRGREKLFF. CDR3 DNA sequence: TGTGCCAGCAGCCCGGACAGGGGGAGGGAAAAACTGTTTTTT.

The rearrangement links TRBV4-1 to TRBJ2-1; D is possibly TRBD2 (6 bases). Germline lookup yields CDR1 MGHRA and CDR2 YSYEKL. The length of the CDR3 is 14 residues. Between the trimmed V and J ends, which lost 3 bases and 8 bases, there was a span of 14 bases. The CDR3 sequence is CASSQGEDWDEQFF. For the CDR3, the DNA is TGCGCCAGCAGCCAGGGGGAGGATTGGGATGAGCAGTTCTTC.

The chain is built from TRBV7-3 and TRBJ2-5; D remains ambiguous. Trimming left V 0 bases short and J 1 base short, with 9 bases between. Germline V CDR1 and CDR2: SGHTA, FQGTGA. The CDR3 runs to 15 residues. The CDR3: CASSLTNQIQETQYF. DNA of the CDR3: TGTGCCAGCAGCTTAACAAACCAGATCCAAGAGACCCAGTACTTC.

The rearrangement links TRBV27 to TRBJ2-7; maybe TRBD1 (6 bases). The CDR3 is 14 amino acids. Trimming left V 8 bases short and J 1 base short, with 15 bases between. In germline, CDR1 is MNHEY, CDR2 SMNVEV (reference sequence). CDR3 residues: CASSQGQPSYEQYF. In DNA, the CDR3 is TGTGCCAGCTCGCAAGGACAGCCATCCTACGAGCAGTACTTC.

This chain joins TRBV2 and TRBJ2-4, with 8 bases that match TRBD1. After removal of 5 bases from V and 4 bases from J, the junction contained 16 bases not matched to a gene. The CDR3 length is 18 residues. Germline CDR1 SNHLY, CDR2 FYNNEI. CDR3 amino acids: CASSQGGAQGAWKNIQYF. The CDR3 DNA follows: TGTGCCAGCAGTCAAGGTGGGGCGCAGGGGGCCTGGAAAAACATTCAGTACTTC.

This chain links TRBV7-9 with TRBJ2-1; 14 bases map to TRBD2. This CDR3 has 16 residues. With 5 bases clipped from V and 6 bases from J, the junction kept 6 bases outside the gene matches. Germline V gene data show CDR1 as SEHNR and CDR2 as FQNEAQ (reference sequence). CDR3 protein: CASSPGTSGSINEQFF. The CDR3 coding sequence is TGTGCCAGCAGCCCGGGGACTAGCGGGAGTATCAATGAGCAGTTCTTC.

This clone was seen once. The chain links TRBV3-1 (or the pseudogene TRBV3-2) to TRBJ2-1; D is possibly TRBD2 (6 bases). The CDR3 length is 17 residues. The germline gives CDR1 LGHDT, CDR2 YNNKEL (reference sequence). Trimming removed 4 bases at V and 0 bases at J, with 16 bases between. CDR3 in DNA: TGTGCCAGCAGCCTCGAGAGCGGGCTAAGCTCCTACAATGAGCAGTTCTTC. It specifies CASSLESGLSSYNEQFF.

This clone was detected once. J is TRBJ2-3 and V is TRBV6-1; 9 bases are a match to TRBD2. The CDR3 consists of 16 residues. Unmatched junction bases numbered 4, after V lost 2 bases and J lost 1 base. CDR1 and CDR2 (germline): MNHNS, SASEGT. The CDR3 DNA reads TGTGCCAGCAGTGAACAGCCTAGCGGGGGCACAGATACGCAGTATTTT. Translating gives CASSEQPSGGTDTQYF.

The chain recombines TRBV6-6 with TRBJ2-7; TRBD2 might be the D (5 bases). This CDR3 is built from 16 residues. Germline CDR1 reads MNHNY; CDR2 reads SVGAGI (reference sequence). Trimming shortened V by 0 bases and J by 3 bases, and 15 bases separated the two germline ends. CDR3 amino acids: CASSYSSIDGGYEQYF. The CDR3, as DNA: TGTGCCAGCAGTTACTCGAGTATCGACGGAGGCTACGAGCAGTACTTC.

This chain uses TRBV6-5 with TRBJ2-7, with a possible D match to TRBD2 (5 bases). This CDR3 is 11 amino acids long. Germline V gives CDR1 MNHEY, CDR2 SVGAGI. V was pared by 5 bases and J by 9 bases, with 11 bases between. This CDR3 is CASSHRGVQYF. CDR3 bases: TGTGCCAGCAGTCATCGGGGAGTGCAGTACTTC.

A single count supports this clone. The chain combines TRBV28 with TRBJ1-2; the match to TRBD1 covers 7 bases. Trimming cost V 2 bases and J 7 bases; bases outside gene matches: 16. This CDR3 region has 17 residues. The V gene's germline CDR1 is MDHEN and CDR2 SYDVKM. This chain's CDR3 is CASSLRRMAGGEAGYTF. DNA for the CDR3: TGTGCCAGCAGTTTAAGAAGGATGGCAGGGGGTGAGGCTGGCTACACCTTC.

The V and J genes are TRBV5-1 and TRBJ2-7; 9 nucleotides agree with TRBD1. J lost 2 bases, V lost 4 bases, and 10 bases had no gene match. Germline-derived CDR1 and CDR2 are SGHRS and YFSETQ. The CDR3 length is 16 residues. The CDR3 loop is CASSRDGQGKAYEQYF. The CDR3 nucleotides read TGCGCCAGCAGCCGTGATGGACAGGGGAAGGCCTACGAGCAGTACTTC. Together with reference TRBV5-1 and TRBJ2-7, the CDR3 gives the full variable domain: KAGVTQTPRYLIKTRGQQVTLSCSPISGHRSVSWYQQTPGQGLQFLFEYFSETQRNKGNFPGRFSGRQFSNSRSEMNVSTLELGDSALYLCASSRDGQGKAYEQYFGPGTRLTVT.